These T cell receptor beta chains were read from a single sample in a study of CDR3 diversity in severe acne. TCRdb re-derived calls from the PCR reads in MiXCR, one entry per CDR3 protein. The sample has approximately 79,000 distinct CDR3 sequences; roughly half are singletons. The sample was blood. The receptors derive from a male donor in good health, serving as a control. Both conserved end residues are part of each CDR3. D genes are given only for firm matches. Clone size, where shown, is once, few, many, or a class for clones that have expanded.

D gene	V gene	J gene	clone size	CDR3 protein	CDR3 DNA
.	TRBV20-1	TRBJ1-1	.	CSARDSKRSYAEAFF	TGCAGTGCTAGGGACAGCAAGAGGAGCTACGCTGAAGCTTTCTTT
.	TRBV7-6	TRBJ2-5	.	CASRLGGAETQYF	TGTGCCAGCAGGCTGGGGGGAGCAGAGACCCAGTACTTC
TRBD1	TRBV10-3	TRBJ1-2	.	CAISDTTGASGDYGYTF	TGTGCCATCAGTGACACGACAGGGGCGTCAGGGGACTATGGCTACACCTTC
.	TRBV11-2	TRBJ2-7	.	CASSSTTGSYEQYF	TGTGCCAGCAGCTCCACGACAGGTTCCTACGAGCAGTACTTC
.	TRBV12-3/TRBV12-4	TRBJ2-4	.	CASSDVGGRRIHIQYF	TGTGCCAGCAGCGACGTGGGGGGGCGAAGGATACACATTCAGTACTTC
TRBD1	TRBV5-8	TRBJ1-4	many	CASSPGRRGHAEKLFF	TGTGCCAGCAGCCCAGGCCGCAGGGGGCACGCTGAAAAACTGTTTTTT
TRBD1	TRBV2	TRBJ2-2	many	CASSDRGTGTGELFF	TGTGCCAGCAGTGACCGGGGGACAGGGACCGGGGAGCTGTTTTTT
.	TRBV3-1	TRBJ2-5	many	CASSQDGHGFGETQYF	TGTGCCAGCAGCCAAGATGGTCACGGGTTTGGGGAGACCCAGTACTTC
.	TRBV12-3/TRBV12-4	TRBJ2-7	.	CASSRGTAPYEQYF	TGTGCCAGCAGCCGGGGGACAGCACCCTACGAGCAGTACTTC
.	TRBV29-1	TRBJ1-5	.	CSVKTGSQPQHF	TGCAGCGTGAAGACAGGAAGTCAGCCCCAGCATTTT
TRBD2	TRBV2	TRBJ2-7	few	CASETGTSGYEQYF	TGTGCCAGCGAAACCGGGACTAGCGGCTACGAGCAGTACTTC
.	TRBV6-4	TRBJ1-1	.	CASSGDGCF	TGTGCCAGCAGTGGGGACGGTTGCTTT
TRBD1	TRBV14	TRBJ2-1	medium-sized	CASSPRDSAYNEQFF	TGTGCCAGCAGCCCCCGGGACAGCGCCTACAATGAGCAGTTCTTC
TRBD1	TRBV7-2	TRBJ2-7	.	CASRGQGTYEQYF	TGTGCCAGCAGAGGACAGGGTACCTACGAGCAGTACTTC
.	TRBV2	TRBJ2-2	.	CASSPGTTNTGELFF	TGTGCCAGCAGTCCAGGGACCACCAACACCGGGGAGCTGTTTTTT
.	TRBV4-1	TRBJ2-7	few	CASSQGSDYEQYF	TGCGCCAGCAGCCAAGGGTCCGACTACGAGCAGTACTTC
TRBD1	TRBV6-5	TRBJ1-3	.	CASSYSVWQQGVAGNTIYF	TGTGCCAGCAGTTATAGCGTATGGCAGCAGGGGGTGGCTGGAAACACCATATATTTT
TRBD1	TRBV20-1	TRBJ2-5	few	CSVGDRGQETQYF	TGCAGTGTGGGGGACAGGGGTCAAGAGACCCAGTACTTC
.	TRBV7-4	TRBJ1-4	medium-sized	CASSLVCAMGSEKLFF	TGTGCCAGCAGCTTAGTGTGTGCCATGGGAAGTGAAAAACTGTTTTTT
.	TRBV5-6	TRBJ1-2	many	CASSFGGIEGYTF	TGTGCCAGCAGCTTCGGGGGGATTGAGGGCTACACCTTC
.	TRBV29-1	TRBJ1-1	.	CSVAEQGSGNTEAFF	TGCAGCGTTGCCGAACAGGGTAGCGGGAACACTGAAGCTTTCTTT
TRBD2	TRBV6-1	TRBJ2-7	medium-sized	CASSGGREGIRGQYF	TGTGCCAGCAGTGGAGGGAGGGAGGGTATCCGGGGGCAGTACTTC
.	TRBV2	TRBJ1-6	many	CASSTQGGYNSPLHF	TGTGCCAGCAGCACCCAAGGCGGCTATAATTCACCCCTCCACTTT
.	TRBV27	TRBJ2-7	.	CASGRRRQGSHEQYF	TGTGCCAGCGGGAGGAGACGACAGGGCTCCCACGAGCAGTACTTC
.	TRBV2	TRBJ1-2	many	CATGGYTF	TGTGCCACCGGAGGCTACACCTTC
.	TRBV19	TRBJ1-2	many	CASSIQRSHGGYTF	TGTGCCAGTAGTATCCAACGGTCTCACGGCGGCTACACCTTC
TRBD2	TRBV6-6	TRBJ2-5	many	CASSYSAASGDVGTQYF	TGTGCCAGCAGTTACTCGGCGGCTAGCGGGGACGTCGGGACCCAGTACTTC
.	TRBV9	TRBJ1-2	.	CASEGPGLTYGYTF	TGTGCCAGTGAGGGGCCGGGCCTTACCTATGGCTACACCTTC
TRBD1	TRBV20-1	TRBJ1-2	many	CSAGRPGTEYGYTF	TGCAGTGCCGGGCGCCCCGGGACAGAATATGGCTACACCTTC
.	TRBV24-1	TRBJ1-5	.	CAMQGNSANQPQHF	TGTGCCATGCAGGGTAACTCGGCAAATCAGCCCCAGCATTTC
TRBD2	TRBV10-3	TRBJ2-4	many	CAIGGGAKNIQYF	TGTGCCATCGGGGGGGGAGCCAAAAACATTCAGTACTTC
.	TRBV20-1	TRBJ1-5	.	CSARDGGNQPQHF	TGCAGTGCTAGAGATGGGGGGAATCAGCCCCAGCACTTT
.	TRBV6-5	TRBJ2-3	few	CASIERGGTDTQYF	TGTGCCAGCATCGAACGGGGCGGCACAGATACGCAGTATTTT